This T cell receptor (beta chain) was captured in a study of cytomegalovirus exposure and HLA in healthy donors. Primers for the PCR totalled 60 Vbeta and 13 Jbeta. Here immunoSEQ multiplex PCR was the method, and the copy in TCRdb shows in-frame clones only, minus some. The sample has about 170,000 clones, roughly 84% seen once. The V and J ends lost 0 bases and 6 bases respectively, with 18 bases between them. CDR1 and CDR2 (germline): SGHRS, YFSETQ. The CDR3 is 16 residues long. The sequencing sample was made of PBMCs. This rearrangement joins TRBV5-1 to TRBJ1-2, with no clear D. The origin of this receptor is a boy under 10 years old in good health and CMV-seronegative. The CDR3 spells CASSLENREASDGYTF. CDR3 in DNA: TGCGCCAGCAGCTTGGAAAATCGGGAGGCGTCAGATGGCTACACCTTC.